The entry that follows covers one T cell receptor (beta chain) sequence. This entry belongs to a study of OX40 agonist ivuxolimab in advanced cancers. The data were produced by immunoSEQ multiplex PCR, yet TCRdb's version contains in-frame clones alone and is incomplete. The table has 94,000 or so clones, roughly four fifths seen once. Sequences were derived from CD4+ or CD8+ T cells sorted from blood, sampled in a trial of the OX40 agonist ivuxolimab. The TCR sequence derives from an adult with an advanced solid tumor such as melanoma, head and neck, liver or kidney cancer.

The CDR3 loop reads CASSPVRGEGTDTQYF. CDR3 DNA sequence: TGTGCCAGCTCACCTGTGAGGGGTGAGGGCACAGATACGCAGTATTTT. The V call is TRBV18, the J call TRBJ2-3; TRBD1 or TRBD2 may be the D gene (5 bases each). This CDR3 is built from 16 residues. V was clipped by 3 bases and J by 1 base, with 14 bases between them. Germline V CDR1 and CDR2: KGHSH, LQKENI. The full variable domain, completed using reference TRBV18 and TRBJ2-3, is NAGVMQNPRHLVRRRGQEARLRCSPMKGHSHVYWYRQLPEEGLKFMVYLQKENIIDESGMPKERFSAEFPKEGPSILRIQQVVRGDSAAYFCASSPVRGEGTDTQYFGPGTRLTVL.